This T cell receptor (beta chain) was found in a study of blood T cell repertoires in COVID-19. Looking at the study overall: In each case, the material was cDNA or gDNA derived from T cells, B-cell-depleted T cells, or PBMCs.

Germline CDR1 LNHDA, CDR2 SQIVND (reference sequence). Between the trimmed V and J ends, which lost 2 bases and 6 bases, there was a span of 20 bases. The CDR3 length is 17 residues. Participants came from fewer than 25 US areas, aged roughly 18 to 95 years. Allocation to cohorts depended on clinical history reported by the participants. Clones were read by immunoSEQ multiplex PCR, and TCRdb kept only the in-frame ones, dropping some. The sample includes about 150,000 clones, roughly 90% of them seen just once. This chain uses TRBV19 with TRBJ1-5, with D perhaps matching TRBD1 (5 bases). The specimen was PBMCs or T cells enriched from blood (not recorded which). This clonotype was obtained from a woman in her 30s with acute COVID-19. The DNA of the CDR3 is TGTGCCAGTAGTATAAAACCGGGACCCCGGGGGGTTCAGCCCCAGCATTTT. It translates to CASSIKPGPRGVQPQHF. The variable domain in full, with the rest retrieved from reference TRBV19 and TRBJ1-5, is DGGITQSPKYLFRKEGQNVTLSCEQNLNHDAMYWYRQDPGQGLRLIYYSQIVNDFQKGDIAEGYSVSREKKESFPLTVTSAQKNPTAFYLCASSIKPGPRGVQPQHFGDGTRLSIL.